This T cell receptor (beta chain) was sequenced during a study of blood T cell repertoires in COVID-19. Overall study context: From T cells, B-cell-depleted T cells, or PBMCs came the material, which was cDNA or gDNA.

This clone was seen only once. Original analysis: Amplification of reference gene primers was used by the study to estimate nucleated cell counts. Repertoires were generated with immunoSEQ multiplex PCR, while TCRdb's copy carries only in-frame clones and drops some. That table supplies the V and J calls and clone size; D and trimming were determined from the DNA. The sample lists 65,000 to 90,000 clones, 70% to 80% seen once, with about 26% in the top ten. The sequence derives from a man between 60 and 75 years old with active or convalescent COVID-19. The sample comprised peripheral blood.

The CDR3 region is CASSPTLGTELTDTQYF. CDR3 DNA sequence: TGTGCCAGCTCACCCACCTTAGGGACAGAACTCACAGATACGCAGTATTTT. The chain employs TRBV18 and TRBJ2-3; 7 positions agree with TRBD1. In germline, CDR1 is KGHSH, CDR2 LQKENI. The CDR3 extends over 17 amino acids. V lost 3 bases and J lost 2; bases outside the gene matches: 11.